This T cell receptor beta chain was identified during a study of breast tumors, draining lymph nodes, adjacent tissues. Study-level points and caveats: The lymph node origin of tumor T cells was framed as consistent with a hypothesis, not demonstrated.

Breast cancer patients provided tissue from their axillary draining lymph nodes. TCRdb re-derived calls from the multiplex PCR reads in MiXCR, one entry per CDR3 protein. The data contain over 200,000 distinct CDR3 sequences, less than 40% of them singletons. About this clonotype: What it binds is unknown.

Specimen: axillary lymph node tissue. This sequence originates from a female donor with breast cancer. Some clones in this sample may be carry-over from other donors' samples.

This CDR3 reads CSAVSGSSYARYF. CDR3 in DNA: TGCAGTGCCGTGAGCGGGAGTTCATACGCGCGGTACTTC. The V and J genes are TRBV20-1 and TRBJ2-7, with TRBD2 matching over 8 bases. The CDR3 totals 13 residues. V lost 6 bases, J lost 12 bases, and 16 bases stayed unmatched. CDR1 is DFQATT and CDR2 is SNEGSKA in the germline V gene (reference sequence).